This TCR beta chain was recovered during a study of cytomegalovirus exposure and HLA in healthy donors (dated by TCRdb to the late 2010s). Broadly, across the study: According to an earlier analysis of a few hundred of the donors, about 179 million T cells yielded approximately 120 million unique TCR beta sequences and less than 300 Gb of sequence data. An early release covering about 600 HLA-typed donors comprised about 300 gigabases of sequencing data and about 90 million unique TCR sequences. Of the roughly 410 genotyped donors, less than 85% were placed in the genetic ancestry cluster associated with self-reported Caucasian donors. The aim of the study was to test whether cataloging public T cell receptors could identify signatures of past pathogen exposure. Using immunosequencing, the study profiled T cell repertoires from 666 subjects and related those repertoires to cytomegalovirus serostatus. A separate validation cohort of over a hundred different subjects was used in addition to the 666-subject first cohort. High-throughput TCR immunosequencing, statistical association of individual TCRs with disease status, and machine learning were combined to predict cytomegalovirus infection status. A later analysis re-examined previously published TCR beta repertoires from just over 650 donors and added high-resolution HLA genotyping to investigate patterns of TCR occurrence. Rather than using new phenotypic data, the later analysis identified candidate immune exposures from TCR beta sequences and from how often those sequences occurred across donors. An earlier analysis of nearly 600 of the donors applied high-throughput TCR beta sequencing to assess whether each TCR beta V gene segment acted as functional or pseudogenic. Donor age, sex, ethnicity and CMV serostatus were collected together with the repertoire data. A later genetic analysis used genome-wide SNP genotypes for about 65% of the 666 donors, treating that subset as a discovery cohort. All discovery cohort repertoires had been generated using a single sequencing platform. Both class I and class II loci were covered by HLA typing, at four-digit resolution. The number of donors typed differed by locus, with about 629-630 for A, B, C, DRB1 and DQB1, more than 500 for DQA1, some 570 for DPA1, and some 450 for DPB1. About five DR-DQ haplotypes were treated as single units for association and clustering because of strong linkage in the cohort. Among approximately 370 genotyped donors of the cohort, an average of roughly 230,000 unique TCR beta nucleotide sequences was sequenced per donor, of which roughly 17% were non-productive.

Of note for this clone: No antigen is known for it. Per-nucleotide qualities are absent, and no much larger clonotype sits a single base away.

The library was produced with the immunoSEQ multiplex PCR assay. For the multiplex PCR, a mixture combining 60 forward primers for TCR Vbeta segments and 13 reverse primers for TCR Jbeta segments was used. A multiplex PCR assay on genomic DNA amplified the CDR3 region of rearranged TCR beta genes. The Illumina HiSeq System was used to sequence the amplified TCR beta libraries as 87-base-pair reads. The paper's data handling went like this. A later analysis counted tens of millions of unique TCR beta chains across the 640 or so repertoires, and roughly 9.9 million of these chains were shared by at least two donors. Raw reads were error-corrected and collapsed into unique sequences by a nearest-neighbor algorithm in which closely related sequences were merged to remove PCR and sequencing errors. V, D and J gene segments were assigned by aligning CDR3 sequences to IMGT reference sequences. For a sequence to be retained, at least a six-nucleotide match to both a V gene segment and a J gene segment was required. Rearrangements were called productive when the CDR3 lacked stop codons and stayed in frame with V and J; all others were non-productive. Following IMGT convention, CDR3 was defined as the stretch from the second conserved V-encoded cysteine to the conserved J-encoded phenylalanine. The earlier analysis of approximately 500 of the donors excluded sequences that lacked an unambiguous match to a single V gene segment. In an earlier analysis of several hundred of the donors, a V segment was called functional when productive rearrangements were above 56.7%, and segregating when the standard deviation between donors exceeded 5%. A statistical classification framework was developed to diagnose cytomegalovirus status using the catalog of TCR beta chain sequences. V and J gene assignment, in a later analysis, came from comparing TCR nucleotide sequences with IMGT/GENE-DB human TR gene sequences. In a later analysis, CDR3 sequences and most-parsimonious VDJ recombination scenarios were assigned using the TCRdist pipeline. In a later analysis, each TCR beta chain was defined by its CDR3 amino acid sequence together with its V-gene family, and reads without a unique V-gene family were excluded. In a later analysis, 500 to 700 highly shared, low-generation-probability nucleotide sequences were removed to address suspected cross-contamination and a sequencing artifact. In a later analysis, a clonal expansion index was calculated for each public chain from normalized within-repertoire ranks of inferred template counts. A later analysis computed generation probabilities with a VDJ recombination model fitted to out-of-frame rearrangements, and checked the results against IGoR. In a later analysis, hypergeometric tests were used to score TCR-TCR, TCR-HLA and TCR-CMV co-occurrence, with a repertoire-size bias correction applied to TCR pairs. False discovery rates were estimated in a later analysis by permuting HLA or CMV assignments 20 times. In a later analysis, co-occurring TCRs were grouped using DBSCAN, with TCRdist sequence similarity added in when clustering inside HLA-allele-positive subsets. Repertoires with fewer than 30,000 or more than 120,000 public chains, plus five repertoires with anomalous nucleotide sharing, were excluded from co-occurrence clustering. The table was pulled from immuneACCESS by TCRdb, which kept in-frame rearrangements only. Such tables lose some clones; where checked, under half of the loss comes from unresolved V genes, and the rest has no known cause. D and trimming come from the DNA, and the V and J calls and clone size come from that table. The sample profile shows 200,000 to 250,000 clones; around 73% of them were found once. Together, the top ten hold around 4% of the sample.

The cohort consisted of some 670 healthy bone marrow donors. Cohort members were all nominally healthy when sampled, although unrecorded immune exposures were likely present. The donor tested CMV seronegative and was one of the 352 seronegative cohort members. A peripheral blood sample was collected from each donor, and TCR beta sequencing was performed on peripheral blood mononuclear cells. The Qiagen DNeasy Blood Extraction Kit was used to extract genomic DNA from the blood cell samples. Results the study describes overall, beyond this receptor: Immune exposure information for the cohort was limited to CMV serostatus. A later genetic analysis reported fewer N-insertions in productive TCRs among donors in an Asian-associated ancestry cluster than the roughly 670-donor mean. In this cohort, only TCR beta chains were sequenced, and detectable features were limited by the absence of alpha or paired-chain data. In a later genetic analysis, a missense DCLRE1C variant was associated with V-gene and J-gene trimming of TCR beta chains, and the association was replicated in an independent cohort. The sequencing pipeline was judged likely to have produced a cluster of highly shared sequence variants as a technical artifact. In a later analysis, some 18,000 TCR beta sequences were associated with specific HLA alleles at a false discovery rate of 0.05. Sequencing depth was assumed to be roughly uniform across donors in the presence/absence analyses, though that assumption may not hold. Correlated functional status among segregating V segments might reflect linkage disequilibrium, but an unknown experimental factor could not be ruled out. In a later analysis, several top co-occurrence clusters were reported to appear linked to parvovirus B19, influenza, CMV and Epstein-Barr virus. In a later analysis, HLA-associated TCR beta chains were found to be more clonally expanded and to have lower generation probabilities than equally common non-associated chains. A further reported finding was that TCR beta sequences accurately predicted the HLA-A and HLA-B alleles for most subjects in the first cohort. According to a later analysis, most CMV-associated TCR beta chains appeared to be HLA-restricted, and the HLA associations seemed to be driven largely by CMV exposure. The authors suggested that the approach could potentially be generalized to other disease states and immunological phenotypes. In an earlier analysis of approximately 590 of the donors, most TCR beta V segments appeared in productive rearrangements about 87% or about 30% of the time, broadly matching IMGT annotations. In vitro tests confirmed that a few of the cytomegalovirus-associated TCR beta chains recognize cytomegalovirus antigens. When HLA alleles, especially DR and DQ, strongly co-occurred, TCR associations were difficult to assign to individual alleles. Because some donors lacked HLA typing at each locus, the association tests relied only on the typed subset. The earlier analysis of about 600 of the donors excluded 15 to 20 rarely observed V segments, including chromosome 9 orphons, because counts were too low. A total of about 180 TCR beta chains were listed by the study as associated with cytomegalovirus. Across donors, most TCR sequences were observed very rarely, whereas some public TCRs were present in many individuals. The classifier was reported to diagnose cytomegalovirus status with high specificity and sensitivity in both the original and validation cohorts. A later analysis found that TCR association rates varied across HLA loci, with DRB1 alleles showing the most associated TCRs and HLA-C alleles the fewest.

The source of this sequence is a male donor in good health and CMV-seronegative. Input material: PBMCs.

The CDR3 protein sequence reads: CASSSGLAGMTDTQYF. In nucleotides, the sequence is TGTGCCAGCAGCTCGGGACTAGCGGGCATGACAGATACGCAGTATTTT. This chain is built from TRBV7-3 and TRBJ2-3; 12 junctional bases match TRBD2. Counted from cysteine to phenylalanine, this CDR3 has 16 amino acids. Only the CDR3 region is kept as DNA, spanning 48 bases read in frame from base 1. Unmatched junction bases come to 5, with V trimmed by 4 bases and J by 3 bases. Taken from the germline V gene, the CDR1 and CDR2 loops are SGHTA and FQGTGA.